One T cell receptor beta chain is described in this entry. Clones were read by immunoSEQ multiplex PCR, and TCRdb kept only the in-frame ones, dropping some. Seen here are more than 300,000 clones, approximately 90% observed once, and the top ten hold about 1.2%. Donors in Cohort 3 counted as recovered after two negative PCRs, clearance, or symptom resolution. V gave up 3 bases and J gave up 5 bases, with 5 bases separating them. Germline V gives CDR1 SGDLS, CDR2 YYNGEE. CDR3 length: 12 residues. The sample belongs to a study of blood T cell repertoires in COVID-19. Study details: The analysed material was cDNA or gDNA that came from T cells, B-cell-depleted T cells, or PBMCs.

The V call is TRBV9, the J call TRBJ2-2; D gene ambiguous. Material: PBMCs or T cells enriched from blood (not recorded which). This sequence was found in a woman under 30 who had recovered from COVID-19. The CDR3 bases are TGTGCCAGCAGCGGGCTTACCGGGGAGCTGTTTTTT. Its protein is CASSGLTGELFF.